The entry below gives a single TCR beta chain sequence along with its context. Its antigen is not known. Trimming took 4 bases from V and 2 from J, leaving 10 bases between them. The CDR3 is made up of 14 amino acids. CDR1 and CDR2 from the germline V gene are ENHRY and SYGVKD. This sample is part of a study of T cell repertoires in cytomegalovirus infection. Study information: A matching HLA type, together with CMV infection, was signaled by public TCR beta signatures.

TCRdb passed the reads through MiXCR, listing each CDR3 protein once. The table records 450,000 to 600,000 distinct CDR3 sequences, 30% to 40% of them present only once. The rearrangement uses TRBV10-3 and TRBJ2-3; weak D call: TRBD2 (5 bases). The origin of this receptor is a human donor in good health (CMV status not recorded). Some clones in this sample may be carry-over from other donors' samples. The sequencing used cultured PBMCs, collected from culture after CMV antigen stimulation. For the CDR3, the DNA is TGTGCCATCAGTGTTGGGAGTACCACAGATACGCAGTATTTT. It specifies CAISVGSTTDTQYF.